Presented here are 25 T cell receptor beta chains from one specimen sequenced in a study of T cells after yellow fever vaccination. Each CDR3 protein is one row after TCRdb ran MiXCR on the 5' RACE reads. The table shows some 130,000 distinct CDR3 sequences, with 5% to 7.5% occurring only once. The source was CD4+ T cells sorted from PBMCs, collected 10 days after the yellow fever booster vaccination. The receptors derive from a man between 25 and 39 years old who received the YFV17D yellow fever vaccine.

The table lists this clonotype with many counts. In DNA, the CDR3 is TGCAGTGTCACCCCAGGGCTTATTGAGACCCAGTACTTC. This encodes CSVTPGLIETQYF. The genes are TRBV20-1 and TRBJ2-5, with D perhaps matching TRBD1 (5 bases). The germline gives CDR1 DFQATT, CDR2 SNEGSKA (reference sequence). With 7 bases removed from V and 5 bases from J, the gap between germline ends came to 17 bases. CDR3 length: 13 residues.

At least ten counts were recorded for this clonotype. The chain has TRBV6-5 and TRBJ2-1; TRBD2 agrees at 8 bases. This CDR3 contains 16 residues. V was pared by 7 bases and J by 5 bases, with 13 bases of the junction left unmatched. Germline CDR1 and CDR2: MNHEY and SVGAGI. The CDR3 DNA follows: TGTGCCAGCACTAGATCCGGGACTAGGGTCCACAATGAGCAGTTCTTC. Translating gives CASTRSGTRVHNEQFF.

This clonotype was seen many times. V and J are TRBV3-1 and TRBJ2-1; the match to TRBD2 covers 10 bases. This CDR3 has 16 residues. Germline V lookup: CDR1 LGHDT, CDR2 YNNKEL (reference sequence). After removal of 1 base from V and 7 bases from J, the junction contained 7 bases not matched to a gene. DNA for the CDR3: TGTGCCAGCAGCCAAGTCAAGCGGGAGGGCCGGAATGAGCAGTTCTTC. Translation gives CASSQVKREGRNEQFF.

This clonotype was found many times. The chain couples TRBV5-6 to TRBJ2-5; 9 nucleotides agree with TRBD1. Germline CDR1 SGHDT, CDR2 YYEEEE. The CDR3 totals 15 residues. V gave up 4 bases and J gave up 3 bases; unmatched junction bases: 7. CDR3 coding DNA: TGTGCCAGCAGCATCTGGACAGGGGAGGAAGAGACCCAGTACTTC. Translation gives CASSIWTGEEETQYF. Full variable domain (remainder filled in from reference TRBV5-6 and TRBJ2-5): DAGVTQSPTHLIKTRGQQVTLRCSPKSGHDTVSWYQQALGQGPQFIFQYYEEEERQRGNFPDRFSGHQFPNYSSELNVNALLLGDSALYLCASSIWTGEEETQYFGPGTRLLVL.

This clonotype was detected ten times or more. The V call is TRBV20-1, the J call TRBJ2-1; perhaps TRBD2 as D (7 bases). CDR1 and CDR2 from the germline V gene are DFQATT and SNEGSKA (reference sequence). The CDR3 spans 15 residues. The V end lost 0 bases, the J end lost 4 bases, and 13 bases lay between the germline ends. The CDR3 loop is CSARDTGGQYNEQFF. The DNA for the CDR3 is TGCAGTGCTAGAGATACGGGGGGACAATACAATGAGCAGTTCTTC.

There are many counts of this clonotype. The chain joins TRBV20-1 to TRBJ2-7; D is unresolved. The CDR3 is 13 residues long. Per germline, CDR1 DFQATT and CDR2 SNEGSKA (reference sequence). The V end lost 1 base, the J end lost 4 bases, and 11 bases lay between the germline ends. CDR3 region: CSARGTAVYEQYF. CDR3 sequence (DNA): TGCAGTGCTAGAGGAACCGCGGTGTACGAGCAGTACTTC.

In this sample, this clonotype turned up many times. The chain combines TRBV19 with TRBJ2-1, with 8 bases aligning to TRBD1. The trim removed 6 bases at V and 2 bases at J, leaving 6 bases unmatched. Germline V gives CDR1 LNHDA, CDR2 SQIVND (reference sequence). The CDR3 has 15 amino acids. CDR3 loop: CASSRQGSPYNEQFF. In nucleotides, the CDR3 is TGTGCCAGTAGCAGACAGGGGTCACCCTACAATGAGCAGTTCTTC.

This clonotype occurred many times. V and J are TRBV11-2 and TRBJ2-5, with a possible D match to TRBD1 (8 bases). CDR1 and CDR2 from the germline V gene are SGHAT and FQNNGV. CDR3 length equals 16 residues. Deletions cut 5 bases from V and 3 bases from J, with 19 bases between. In DNA, the CDR3 is TGTGCCAGCAGCCGGGGGGACAGGTTGGGCGAAGAGACCCAGTACTTC. Translating it yields CASSRGDRLGEETQYF.

The rearrangement joins TRBV13 to TRBJ2-2, with D unclear. Germline CDR1 and CDR2: PRHDT and FYEKMQ (reference sequence). With 0 bases removed from V and 8 bases from J, the gap between germline ends came to 10 bases. The CDR3 extends over 14 amino acids. CDR3 sequence: CASSLGGGLGELFF. The CDR3, as DNA: TGTGCCAGCAGCTTAGGCGGCGGTCTAGGGGAGCTGTTTTTT.

In its sample, this clonotype was seen many times. V gene TRBV20-1 combines with J gene TRBJ2-7; possible D gene TRBD2, 6 bases. Between the trimmed V and J ends, which lost 6 bases and 6 bases, there was a span of 18 bases. The CDR3 totals 13 residues. The V gene's germline CDR1 is DFQATT and CDR2 SNEGSKA (reference sequence). Written as DNA, the CDR3 is TGCAGTGCCCAACTGACTAGTTTAGGCGAGCAGTACTTC. Translation: CSAQLTSLGEQYF.

This sequence joins TRBV12-3 or TRBV12-4 and TRBJ2-2; 9 bases map to TRBD2. This CDR3 has 15 amino acids. V lost 6 bases and J lost 1; bases outside the gene matches: 3. The CDR3 reads CASRILAGNTGELFF. CDR3 bases: TGTGCCAGCAGAATACTAGCGGGGAACACCGGGGAGCTGTTTTTT.

This clonotype has ten or more counts. V gene TRBV19 combines with J gene TRBJ2-1, with 8 bases lining up with TRBD2. Germline-derived CDR1 and CDR2 are LNHDA and SQIVND (reference sequence). The J segment lost 0 bases and the V segment lost 7 bases, leaving 5 bases of the junction unmatched. The CDR3 covers 15 residues. The CDR3: CASTPGGSSYNEQFF. DNA for the CDR3: TGTGCCAGTACCCCGGGAGGGAGCTCCTACAATGAGCAGTTCTTC.

This clonotype was counted ten times or more. The chain is built from TRBV11-2 and TRBJ2-6, with 10 positions matching TRBD1. The CDR3 totals 17 residues. J gave up 0 bases and V 5 bases, and 4 bases lay outside the gene matches. Germline V CDR1 and CDR2: SGHAT, FQNNGV. The CDR3 region is CASSPGTGVSGANVLTF. CDR3 bases: TGTGCCAGCAGCCCGGGGACAGGGGTCTCTGGGGCCAACGTCCTGACTTTC. Looking up the rest from reference TRBV11-2 and TRBJ2-6 gives the full variable domain: EAGVAQSPRYKIIEKRQSVAFWCNPISGHATLYWYQQILGQGPKLLIQFQNNGVVDDSQLPKDRFSAERLKGVDSTLKIQPAKLEDSAVYLCASSPGTGVSGANVLTFGAGSRLTVL.

The chain has TRBV18 and TRBJ2-1, with 7 nucleotides matching TRBD2. CDR3 length equals 16 residues. From germline, CDR1 is KGHSH and CDR2 LQKENI. After removal of 1 base from V and 1 base from J, the junction contained 4 bases not matched to a gene. As DNA, the CDR3 is TGTGCCAGCTCACCACAGGGCGGGGGTTCCTACAATGAGCAGTTCTTC. The encoded protein is CASSPQGGGSYNEQFF.

This clonotype has ten or more counts. The genes are TRBV10-1 and TRBJ2-3; TRBD2 agrees at 7 bases. The CDR3 runs 14 residues. CDR1 WNHNN and CDR2 SYGVQD come from the germline V gene (reference sequence). J gave up 2 bases and V 6 bases, and 5 bases lay outside the gene matches. Here the CDR3 reads CASRAGVITDTQYF. CDR3 bases: TGCGCCAGCAGGGCGGGAGTGATCACAGATACGCAGTATTTT.

In its sample, this clonotype was seen many times. The chain couples TRBV12-3 or TRBV12-4 to TRBJ1-6; D is ambiguous. V lost 3 bases to trimming and J lost 11 bases, with 11 bases between them. CDR3 size: 13 residues. The CDR3 sequence is CASSLSAPTPLHF. In DNA form, the CDR3 reads TGTGCCAGCAGTTTGTCCGCACCGACACCCCTCCACTTT.

This clonotype was counted at least ten times. CDR3 DNA sequence: TGTGCCAGCGACCCTAGCGGGAGTAAGAATGAGCAGTTCTTC. Its protein product is CASDPSGSKNEQFF. This rearrangement joins TRBV7-9 to TRBJ2-1; 10 bases match TRBD2. The germline V gene encodes CDR1 SEHNR and CDR2 FQNEAQ (reference sequence). V shed 8 bases and J 7 bases; nucleotides not matched to a gene: 8. This CDR3 has 14 residues.

The chain has TRBV18 and TRBJ1-2; 10 bases line up with TRBD1. Germline CDR1 and CDR2: KGHSH and LQKENI. This CDR3 contains 15 residues. Trimming removed 4 bases from V and 4 bases from J; junction bases left unmatched: 6. This chain's CDR3 is CASSQFGQGGYGYTF. CDR3 DNA sequence: TGTGCCAGCTCACAATTTGGACAGGGGGGCTATGGCTACACCTTC.

This clonotype was found a few times. The rearrangement links TRBV7-2 to TRBJ1-5; the D is unclear. This CDR3 is built from 13 residues. CDR1 and CDR2 from the germline V gene are SGHTA and FQGNSA. Deletions cut 5 bases from V and 5 bases from J, with 10 bases between. The CDR3 sequence is CASSPLAHQPQHF. The CDR3 region has the DNA TGTGCCAGCAGCCCCCTGGCTCATCAGCCCCAGCATTTT.

As concerns this clonotype: Being one base from a much bigger clone, this may be a read error. The gene calls are TRBV5-1 and TRBJ2-5, with D tentatively TRBD2 (6 bases). The CDR3 consists of 16 residues. V lost 4 bases and J lost 5, with 21 bases in between. Germline lookup yields CDR1 SGHRS and CDR2 YFSETQ. DNA for the CDR3: TGCGCCAGCAGCCCTCCCCAGGCAGGAGGAGGGGAGACCCAGTACTTC. Amino acid sequence: CASSPPQAGGGETQYF.

The sample holds many counts of this clonotype. The chain has TRBV20-1 and TRBJ2-4, with TRBD2 identical over 10 bases. V lost 0 bases to trimming and J lost 8 bases; unmatched junction nucleotides: 7. From germline, CDR1 is DFQATT and CDR2 SNEGSKA (reference sequence). The CDR3 has 15 amino acids. The CDR3 is CSARDPLAGIDIQYF. The CDR3 DNA is TGCAGTGCTAGAGATCCACTAGCGGGAATTGACATTCAGTACTTC.

In its sample, this clonotype was seen many times. The J gene is TRBJ2-1, the V gene TRBV5-1, with TRBD2 matching 9 bases. Trimming took 4 bases from V and 2 from J; bases not matched to a gene: 7. CDR1 is SGHRS and CDR2 is YFSETQ in the germline V gene. There are 16 residues in the CDR3. CDR3 DNA: TGCGCCAGCAGCCCTTCTAGCGGGATCGCCTACAATGAGCAGTTCTTC. This codes for CASSPSSGIAYNEQFF.

There are many counts of this clonotype. The genes are TRBV12-3 or TRBV12-4 and TRBJ2-3, with 9 bases aligning to TRBD2. V trimming: 2 bases; J trimming: 4 bases; junction bases outside the gene matches: 7. The CDR3 loop spans 16 amino acids. This CDR3 is CASSLRAGGMADTQYF. CDR3 in DNA: TGTGCCAGCAGTTTAAGAGCGGGAGGTATGGCAGATACGCAGTATTTT.

This clonotype was observed at least ten times. This chain connects TRBV3-1 to TRBJ2-1; 7 bases align to TRBD1. The CDR3 is 16 residues long. CDR1 is LGHDT, CDR2 YNNKEL, per germline (reference sequence). V was clipped by 4 bases and J by 7 bases; unmatched bases: 13. The CDR3 coding sequence is TGTGCCAGCAGCCCCAAGGGCAGGGGGATCTTAAATGAGCAGTTCTTC. Translation: CASSPKGRGILNEQFF.

This clonotype was counted many times. The rearrangement joins TRBV20-1 to TRBJ1-3; D is possibly TRBD1 (5 bases). The CDR3 consists of 14 residues. Germline V gene sequence: CDR1 DFQATT, CDR2 SNEGSKA (reference sequence). V was cut by 3 bases and J by 0 bases, with 9 bases left in between. CDR3 loop: CSARGTNSGNTIYF. CDR3 sequence (DNA): TGCAGTGCTAGGGGGACCAACTCTGGAAACACCATATATTTT.